This T cell receptor beta chain came from a study of shared clonotypes between healthy human individuals. CD45RO-negative, CCR7-selected cells formed the naive CD8 fraction, which excluded terminally differentiated effector memory CD45RA+ cells. Trimming pared 6 bases from V and 3 bases from J, leaving 15 bases between. The CDR3 covers 14 residues. Looked up from germline, CDR1 is SGHKS and CDR2 is YYEKEE (reference sequence). The method was immunoSEQ multiplex PCR; TCRdb's version includes in-frame clones alone and lacks a portion of them. The sample contains about 600,000 clones, around 95% of which appear only once.

Sequenced input: naive CD8+ T cells sorted from blood. The genes are TRBV5-5 and TRBJ1-2; perhaps TRBD1 as D (5 bases). The sequence was obtained from a woman aged 25 to 39 in good health. For the CDR3, the DNA is TGTGCCAGCACCGGGGGGGTCCCTCACTATGGCTACACCTTC. Translated: CASTGGVPHYGYTF.